This entry concerns a single T cell receptor (beta chain). The antigen is not known. The CDR3 is 14 amino acids. Germline V gives CDR1 SEHNR, CDR2 FQNEAQ (reference sequence). Caucasian, healthy and from Russia, the donors were aged between 6 and 90. Peripheral blood from each donor was collected in a volume of 8 to 10 milliliters. The data derive from a study of blood T cells in healthy people across ages. For the study at large: Capture via template switching afforded approximately one barcoded beta molecule per two T cells. Findings and caveats of the study: Fewer expanded clones and more diversity marked long-lived versus aged donors.

The second PCR ran about 6 to 12 cycles with a sample-barcoded 5' primer and J-beta primers. Using its own MiXCR run on the 5' RACE reads, TCRdb lists one record per CDR3 protein. This table holds more than 1.4 million distinct CDR3 sequences, 40% to 50% found once. The sequence derives from a woman aged 18 to 35 in good health. The material sequenced was blood. The gene calls are TRBV7-9 and TRBJ2-1; D may correspond to TRBD1 or TRBD2 (5 bases each). The CDR3 coding sequence is TGTGTCATCGAGGGGCCGAGCTCCTACAATGAGCAGTTCTTC. Protein product: CVIEGPSSYNEQFF.